This TCR beta chain came from a study of T-cell memory formation after mild COVID-19. Study-wide findings and caveats: Pre-infection memory held some responding clones, suggesting pre-existing cross-reactive T cells responded. Specificity for SARS-CoV-2 was not confirmed among the second-wave clones peaking on day 37. Later expanders leaned toward CD4+, whereas clones contracting from day 15 to 85 were balanced CD4/CD8.

This clonotype showed up just a few times. Antigen unknown. CDR1 and CDR2 (germline): SQVTM, ANQGSEA. The CDR3 is 13 residues long. With 3 bases removed from V and 5 bases from J, the gap between germline ends came to 12 bases. MiXCR, applied by TCRdb to the 5' RACE reads, yields one record per CDR3 protein. This sample yields 250,000 to 400,000 distinct CDR3 sequences, of which roughly an eighth are seen a single time; 20% to 25% belongs to the top ten. The sequence came from a man younger than 30 who had mild COVID-19 (a few samples of this study predate the infection). Cell type and time point are not known. The sequenced material came from PBMCs or a T cell subset sorted from them (not recorded which). The V gene is TRBV29-1, the J gene TRBJ2-3; D ambiguous. The CDR3 nucleotides are TGCAGCGTTGATTATTGGACGGAAGATACGCAGTATTTT. It is translated as CSVDYWTEDTQYF.